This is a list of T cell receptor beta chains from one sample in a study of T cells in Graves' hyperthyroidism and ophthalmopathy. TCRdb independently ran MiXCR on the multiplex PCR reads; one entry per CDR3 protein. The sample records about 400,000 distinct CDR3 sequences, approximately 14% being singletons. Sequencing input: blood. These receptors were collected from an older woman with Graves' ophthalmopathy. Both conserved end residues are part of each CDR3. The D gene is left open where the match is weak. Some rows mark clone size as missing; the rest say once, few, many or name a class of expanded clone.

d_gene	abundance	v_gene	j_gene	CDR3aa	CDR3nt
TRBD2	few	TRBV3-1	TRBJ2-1	CASSQRVGAGGGINEQFF	TGTGCCAGCAGCCAACGGGTAGGAGCGGGAGGGGGCATTAATGAGCAGTTCTTC
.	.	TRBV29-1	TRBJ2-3	CSVEKLGGSTDTQYF	TGCAGCGTTGAAAAACTTGGGGGCAGCACAGATACGCAGTATTTT
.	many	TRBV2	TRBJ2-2	CASSVMQATGELFF	TGTGCCAGCAGTGTCATGCAGGCAACCGGGGAGCTGTTTTTT
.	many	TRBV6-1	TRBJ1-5	CASSENPSGGSNQPQHF	TGTGCCAGCAGTGAAAACCCCTCTGGAGGAAGCAATCAGCCCCAGCATTTT
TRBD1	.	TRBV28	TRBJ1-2	CASSLGQGVYGYTF	TGTGCCAGCAGTTTGGGACAGGGGGTCTATGGCTACACCTTC
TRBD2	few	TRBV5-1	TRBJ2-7	CASSSSSGSGNYEQYF	TGCGCCAGCAGCTCCAGTAGCGGGAGCGGAAATTACGAGCAGTACTTC
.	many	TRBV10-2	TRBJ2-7	CASTSGSSGTEQYF	TGCGCCAGCACATCTGGCTCCTCAGGGACCGAGCAGTACTTC
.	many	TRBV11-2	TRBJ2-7	CASSPSVRGYEQYF	TGTGCCAGCAGCCCCTCAGTAAGGGGGTACGAGCAGTACTTC
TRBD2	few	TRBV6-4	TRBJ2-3	CASSPGGSSTDTQYF	TGTGCCAGCAGTCCGGGGGGGTCTAGCACAGATACGCAGTATTTT
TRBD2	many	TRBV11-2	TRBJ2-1	CASSLAGGPGNEQFF	TGTGCCAGCAGCTTAGCGGGAGGGCCAGGGAATGAGCAGTTCTTC
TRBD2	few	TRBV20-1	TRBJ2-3	CSASGSLAGNTDTQYF	TGCAGTGCTAGTGGGAGCCTAGCGGGGAACACAGATACGCAGTATTTT
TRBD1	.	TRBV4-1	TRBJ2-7	CASSQEDRGSSYEQYF	TGCGCCAGCAGCCAAGAAGACAGGGGGTCTTCCTACGAGCAGTACTTC
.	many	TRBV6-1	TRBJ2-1	CASSFRGLQTYNEQFF	TGTGCCAGCAGTTTCAGGGGTCTGCAGACCTACAATGAGCAGTTCTTC
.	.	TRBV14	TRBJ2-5	CASSQGSGETQYF	TGTGCCAGCAGCCAAGGATCGGGGGAGACCCAGTACTTC
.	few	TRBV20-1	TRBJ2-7	CSAKGPNEQYF	TGCAGTGCCAAGGGACCGAACGAGCAGTACTTC
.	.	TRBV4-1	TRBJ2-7	CASSQGLAGIYEQYF	TGCGCCAGCAGCCAAGGCTTAGCAGGGATCTACGAGCAGTACTTC
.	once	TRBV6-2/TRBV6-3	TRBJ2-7	CASSYSPRAALSYEQYF	TGTGCCAGCAGTTACTCGCCGCGGGCGGCTCTCTCCTACGAGCAGTACTTC
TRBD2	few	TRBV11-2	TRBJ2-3	CASSEDGRGIDTQYF	TGTGCCAGCAGCGAGGACGGGAGGGGGATAGATACGCAGTATTTT
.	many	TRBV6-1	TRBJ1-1	CASSEERTDKAFF	TGTGCCAGCAGTGAAGAGAGGACGGATAAAGCTTTCTTT
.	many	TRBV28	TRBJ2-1	CASSLSSGLYNEQFF	TGTGCCAGCAGTTTGAGTTCCGGCTTATACAATGAGCAGTTCTTC
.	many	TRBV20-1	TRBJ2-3	CSASHTDTQYF	TGCAGTGCTTCCCACACAGATACGCAGTATTTT
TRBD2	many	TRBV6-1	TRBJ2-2	CASTSGTTANTGELFF	TGTGCCAGCACATCCGGGACTACCGCGAACACCGGGGAGCTGTTTTTT
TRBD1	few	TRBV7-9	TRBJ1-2	CASSSGTGDYGYTF	TGTGCCAGCAGTTCCGGGACAGGGGACTATGGCTACACCTTC
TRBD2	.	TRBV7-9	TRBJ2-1	CAEGAPWMGTRKIEQFF	TGTGCCGAAGGGGCCCCTTGGATGGGGACTAGGAAAATTGAGCAGTTCTTC
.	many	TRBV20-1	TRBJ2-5	CSAETAYQETQYF	TGCAGTGCGGAGACAGCCTACCAAGAGACCCAGTACTTC
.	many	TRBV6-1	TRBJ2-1	CASSYEPALVNEQFF	TGTGCCAGCAGTTACGAGCCGGCTTTAGTAAATGAGCAGTTCTTC
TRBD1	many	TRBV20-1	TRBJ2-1	CSASDRGNEQFF	TGCAGTGCATCCGACAGGGGCAATGAGCAGTTCTTC
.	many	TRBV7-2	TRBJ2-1	CASSIDYRQLNEQFF	TGTGCCAGCAGCATCGACTACCGTCAGCTTAATGAGCAGTTCTTC
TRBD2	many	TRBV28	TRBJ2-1	CASSLPTSGIYNEQFF	TGTGCCAGCAGTTTGCCTACTAGCGGGATTTACAATGAGCAGTTCTTC
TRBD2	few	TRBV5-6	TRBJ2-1	CASSLEGSGSSYNEQFF	TGTGCCAGCAGCTTGGAGGGTAGCGGGAGCTCCTACAATGAGCAGTTCTTC
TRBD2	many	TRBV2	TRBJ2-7	CASSGTFVTSGDYEQYF	TGTGCCAGCAGCGGTACGTTCGTGACTAGCGGGGATTACGAGCAGTACTTC
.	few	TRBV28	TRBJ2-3	CASTRVLSTDTQYF	TGTGCCAGTACCCGCGTCCTGAGCACAGATACGCAGTATTTT
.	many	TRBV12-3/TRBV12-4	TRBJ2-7	CASRGGRGTYEQYF	TGTGCCAGCAGAGGTGGCAGGGGAACCTACGAGCAGTACTTC